This T cell receptor beta chain was found in a study of blood T cell repertoires in COVID-19. Whole-study context: The analysed material was cDNA or gDNA that came from T cells, B-cell-depleted T cells, or PBMCs.

Seattle-derived patients entered the study during active infection and were followed longitudinally. In the original analysis: Cell counts per sample came from amplifying reference gene primers. Clones were read by immunoSEQ multiplex PCR, and TCRdb kept only the in-frame ones, dropping some. V and J calls and clone size are those listed in that table; D and trimming were worked out from the DNA. In the table there are 300,000 to 400,000 clones, approximately 86% of which are singletons. The specimen sequenced was peripheral blood. The clonotype originates from a young man with COVID-19, enrolled during active disease.

The CDR3 protein is CASSQLPGLAGDLGNNEQFF. CDR3 bases: TGTGCCAGCAGCCAACTGCCTGGGCTAGCGGGGGACTTGGGGAACAATGAGCAGTTCTTC. The chain employs TRBV3-1 (or the pseudogene TRBV3-2) and TRBJ2-1; 10 bases agree with TRBD2. From germline, CDR1 is LGHDT and CDR2 YNNKEL (reference sequence). The CDR3 is 20 amino acids. The V gene end was trimmed by 2 bases and the J gene end by 5 bases; junction bases not matched to a gene: 18.